This entry describes one TCR beta chain. The source of the sample is a study of blood T cell repertoires in COVID-19. Across the study: Researchers got acute and convalescent COVID-19 samples from the United States, Italy and Spain.

TCRdb's table, derived via immunoSEQ multiplex PCR, lists solely in-frame clones and lacks some. The sample records fewer than 500,000 clones, about 90% being singletons. Germline loops: CDR1 GTSNPN, CDR2 SVGIG (reference sequence). The CDR3 is 16 residues long. Trimming cost V 2 bases and J 6 bases; bases outside gene matches: 12. Patients in Seattle were enrolled during active infection, then followed longitudinally. The receptor was isolated from a man aged 18-30 years with COVID-19, enrolled during active disease. The source material was peripheral blood. This chain joins TRBV30 and TRBJ2-1; 8 positions match TRBD2. The CDR3 DNA reads TGTGCCTGGAGTCTAATCGGGAGGGGTGTCTCCAATGAGCAGTTCTTC. Translated: CAWSLIGRGVSNEQFF.